This T cell receptor beta chain emerged from a study of blood T cell repertoires in COVID-19. About the study: PBMCs, B-cell-depleted T cells, or T cells provided the cDNA or gDNA that made up the material.

Donors in Cohort 3 who had recovered were those with two negative PCRs, healthcare professional clearance, or resolution of their symptoms. J lost 5 bases, V lost 6 bases, and 21 bases had no gene match. Germline CDR1 and CDR2: SGHRS and YFSETQ. The CDR3 consists of 18 residues. Authors' analysis steps: Nucleated cell number was recorded as an estimate derived from reference gene primer amplification. Sequenced by immunoSEQ multiplex PCR; TCRdb stores in-frame clones only, minus some. V, J and clone size reflect that table, while D and trimming were determined from the DNA. The data hold fewer than 300,000 clones, with around 89% observed a single time.

The chain uses TRBV5-1 and TRBJ2-5; 8 bases match TRBD1. This clonotype was sampled from a man aged 35 to 55 who had recovered from COVID-19. Sequencing was carried out using PBMCs or T cells enriched from blood (not recorded which). CDR3 residues: CASIHGYTGTGHGETQYF. The CDR3 DNA follows: TGCGCCAGCATCCATGGGTATACCGGGACAGGCCACGGGGAGACCCAGTACTTC.